This T cell receptor (beta chain) was recorded in a study of cytomegalovirus exposure and HLA in healthy donors. Study-wide context: A prior analysis found fewer than 120 million unique TCR beta sequences from about 179 million T cells. Findings and limits, study-wide: A previous analysis found most TCR beta V segments productive roughly 90% or roughly 30% of the time. Three CMV-associated chains were confirmed in vitro to be specific for CMV antigens. Sequencing likely caused a cluster of highly shared sequence variants.

This CDR3 has 15 amino acids. Trimming pared 3 bases from V and 2 bases from J, leaving 10 bases between. Germline V CDR1 and CDR2: SNHLY, FYNNEI. Concerning this clone: What it binds is not known.

Researchers ran the PCR with 60 Vbeta and 13 Jbeta primers. The assay was immunoSEQ multiplex PCR, and TCRdb's table has in-frame clones only and misses some. The sample consists of 150,000 to 200,000 clones, 60% to 80% of them appearing once. The chain joins TRBV2 to TRBJ2-2; tentatively, D is TRBD2 (5 bases). Sequenced sample: PBMCs. The sequence derives from a man aged 18 to 35 in good health and CMV-seropositive. The CDR3 sequence is CASSERRTNTGELFF. The CDR3, as DNA: TGTGCCAGCAGTGAGCGACGGACTAACACCGGGGAGCTGTTTTTT.